A single sample is the source of the 5 T cell receptor beta chains below, sequenced in a study of blood T cells in healthy people across ages. A second PCR, run for about 7 to 11 cycles, used a sample-barcoded 5' primer plus a J-beta primer mix. TCRdb redid the calling of the 5' RACE reads with MiXCR, one entry per CDR3 protein. In the table there are roughly 680,000 distinct CDR3 sequences, around 48% of which are singletons. Sequencing was performed on blood. These receptors were obtained from a woman aged 55-75 years in good health.

The chain has TRBV5-1 and TRBJ2-5; no clear D. Near its end, the DNA agrees better with TRBJ2-7, so the J call may be wrong. The CDR3 contains 15 residues. Germline V lookup: CDR1 SGHRS, CDR2 YFSETQ. This CDR3 reads CASSDQWADSDEQYF. As DNA, the CDR3 is TGCGCCAGCAGCGACCAGTGGGCAGATTCTGACGAGCAGTACTTC.

The chain combines TRBV6-6 with TRBJ2-1, with 9 nucleotides matching TRBD2. With V trimmed by 4 bases and J by 7 bases, 11 bases remained unmatched. Germline-derived CDR1 and CDR2 are MNHNY and SVGAGI (reference sequence). The CDR3 runs to 16 residues. Here the CDR3 DNA reads TGTGCCAGCAGTTCCCTCCTGGCGGGGGGGCTAAATGAGCAGTTCTTC. It codes for CASSSLLAGGLNEQFF.

The chain carries TRBV20-1 and TRBJ2-7; 7 positions agree with TRBD2. The V segment lost 3 bases and the J segment 0 bases; nucleotides outside the gene matches: 5. The germline V gene encodes CDR1 DFQATT and CDR2 SNEGSKA (reference sequence). The CDR3 runs to 14 residues. CDR3 bases: TGCAGTGCTAGCCGGGACTACCTCTCCTACGAGCAGTACTTC. Translated: CSASRDYLSYEQYF.

This clonotype occurred a few times. The rearrangement joins TRBV29-1 to TRBJ2-1; D possibly corresponds to TRBD2 (6 bases). V dropped 7 bases and J dropped 0 bases, with 19 bases sitting between them. This CDR3 comprises 16 residues. Germline loops: CDR1 SQVTM, CDR2 ANQGSEA. CDR3 coding DNA: TGCAGCGCCAACCCCCTTCTAGCGAGCTCCTACAATGAGCAGTTCTTC. Its translation: CSANPLLASSYNEQFF.

This clonotype was counted only a few times. This rearrangement joins TRBV6-6 to TRBJ2-7; 8 bases are a match to TRBD1. Germline trimming cut 6 bases from V and 6 bases from J; bases unmatched to any gene: 4. This CDR3 has 12 amino acids. From germline, CDR1 is MNHNY and CDR2 SVGAGI (reference sequence). The CDR3 is CASRGTGSEQYF. CDR3 in DNA: TGTGCCAGCAGAGGGACAGGCAGCGAGCAGTACTTC.